The 11 T cell receptor beta chains given below trace back to one sample, sequenced in a study of radiation and T cells in renal cell carcinoma. Measured with immunoSEQ multiplex PCR; TCRdb has only the in-frame clones, and not every one. This sample has almost 8,500 clones, with 55% to 70% found just once. Stated treatment: treatment-naive control, cytoreductive nephrectomy. The sequenced sample was tumor tissue, obtained from a patient whose treatment was nephrectomy without radiotherapy. These receptors all stem from a man aged 55 to 70 with renal cell carcinoma.

The chain is built from TRBV14 and TRBJ2-7; perhaps TRBD2 as D (5 bases). The CDR3 has 15 amino acids. Looked up from germline, CDR1 is SGHDN and CDR2 is FVKESK. Trimming removed 1 base from V and 1 base from J, with 11 bases in between. CDR3 DNA: TGTGCCAGCAGCCAAGTCACCGGGAAGTCCTACGAGCAGTACTTC. Protein product: CASSQVTGKSYEQYF. The complete variable domain, with remaining parts taken from reference TRBV14 and TRBJ2-7, reads EAGVTQFPSHSVIEKGQTVTLRCDPISGHDNLYWYRRVMGKEIKFLLHFVKESKQDESGMPNNRFLAERTGGTYSTLKVQPAELEDSGVYFCASSQVTGKSYEQYFGPGTRLTVT.

The chain couples TRBV25-1 to TRBJ1-2, with TRBD1 as a possible D gene (6 bases). Trimming shortened V by 2 bases and J by 8 bases, and 15 bases separated the two germline ends. The germline V gene encodes CDR1 MGHDK and CDR2 SYGVNS. The CDR3 covers 14 residues. The CDR3 nucleotides read TGTGCCAGCAGTGAAGACGTGCTGGGGGGCGGCTACACCTTC. Amino acid sequence: CASSEDVLGGGYTF.

This chain uses TRBV19 with TRBJ2-3; a weak D match, TRBD2 (7 bases). Germline CDR1 reads LNHDA; CDR2 reads SQIVND (reference sequence). The CDR3 consists of 15 residues. V was trimmed by 6 bases and J by 7 bases, leaving 20 bases between them. CDR3 DNA sequence: TGTGCCAGTAGCGAGGGGGGGCGGTTTTTGCATACGCAGTATTTT. Amino acid sequence: CASSEGGRFLHTQYF.

The chain joins TRBV27 to TRBJ2-2; TRBD1 is a possible D gene (5 bases). The germline V gene has CDR1 MNHEY and CDR2 SMNVEV (reference sequence). The CDR3 extends over 14 amino acids. V was shortened by 2 bases and J by 8 bases, with 12 bases between the two germline ends. CDR3 DNA: TGTGCCAGCAGTTTACTAGGGGCCGTGGGGGAGCTGTTTTTT. It yields the protein CASSLLGAVGELFF.

The rearrangement uses TRBV2 and TRBJ1-4; 8 bases are shared with TRBD1. J lost 5 bases, V lost 6 bases, and 8 bases had no gene match. The length of the CDR3 is 15 residues. In germline, CDR1 is SNHLY, CDR2 FYNNEI. For the CDR3, the DNA is TGTGCCAGCAGAGACAGGGGTTATTTAAATGAAAAACTGTTTTTT. Protein sequence: CASRDRGYLNEKLFF.

This rearrangement joins TRBV9 to TRBJ2-7, with 8 positions matching TRBD2. The CDR3 is made up of 14 amino acids. The V gene's germline CDR1 is SGDLS and CDR2 YYNGEE. The trim removed 4 bases at V and 3 bases at J, leaving 6 bases unmatched. Here the CDR3 reads CASSPPGTSYEQYF. In nucleotides, the CDR3 is TGTGCCAGCAGCCCCCCCGGGACTAGCTACGAGCAGTACTTC.

CDR3 sequence (DNA): TGTGCCAGCAGCTTAGGGGTGGGGCAGATGAACACTGAAGCTTTCTTT. Protein: CASSLGVGQMNTEAFF. The chain is built from TRBV11-2 and TRBJ1-1; a weak D match, TRBD1 (5 bases). Germline CDR1 reads SGHAT; CDR2 reads FQNNGV. The length of the CDR3 is 16 residues. Deletions cut 1 base from V and 0 bases from J, with 12 bases between.

The V call is TRBV7-6, the J call TRBJ2-3; D is possibly TRBD2 (5 bases). Deletions cut 5 bases from V and 4 bases from J, with 13 bases between. This CDR3 has 14 residues. Germline V gives CDR1 SGHVS, CDR2 FNYEAQ. The CDR3, as DNA: TGTGCCAGCAGCAGCCCCGACTATTCAGATACGCAGTATTTT. The encoded protein is CASSSPDYSDTQYF. The whole variable domain, filled in from reference TRBV7-6 and TRBJ2-3, reads GAGVSQSPRYKVTKRGQDVALRCDPISGHVSLYWYRQALGQGPEFLTYFNYEAQQDKSGLPNDRFSAERPEGSISTLTIQRTEQRDSAMYRCASSSPDYSDTQYFGPGTRLTVL.

The rearrangement links TRBV18 to TRBJ2-3; 12 nucleotides line up with TRBD2. CDR1 and CDR2 (germline): KGHSH, LQKENI. V dropped 5 bases and J dropped 4; count of bases not matched to a gene: 10. The CDR3 runs to 17 residues. This CDR3 is CASSTRLAGVGADTQYF. The DNA for the CDR3 is TGTGCCAGCTCAACCAGACTAGCGGGAGTGGGGGCAGATACGCAGTATTTT.

This chain connects TRBV27 to TRBJ1-2; possibly TRBD1 for D (5 bases). Germline lookup yields CDR1 MNHEY and CDR2 SMNVEV (reference sequence). Trimming pared 5 bases from V and 4 bases from J, leaving 17 bases between. The CDR3 sequence is 15 residues long. The DNA of the CDR3 is TGTGCCAGCAGTCCCTCCCCGGGGGTGCTCTATGGCTACACCTTC. Protein sequence: CASSPSPGVLYGYTF.

The gene calls are TRBV19 and TRBJ1-5; unclear D gene. Trimming removed 1 base at V and 8 bases at J, with 9 bases between. CDR1 and CDR2 (germline): LNHDA, SQIVND (reference sequence). There are 13 residues in the CDR3. This chain's CDR3 is CASSIAGVEPQHF. The CDR3 region has the DNA TGTGCCAGTAGTATAGCCGGGGTTGAGCCCCAGCATTTT.